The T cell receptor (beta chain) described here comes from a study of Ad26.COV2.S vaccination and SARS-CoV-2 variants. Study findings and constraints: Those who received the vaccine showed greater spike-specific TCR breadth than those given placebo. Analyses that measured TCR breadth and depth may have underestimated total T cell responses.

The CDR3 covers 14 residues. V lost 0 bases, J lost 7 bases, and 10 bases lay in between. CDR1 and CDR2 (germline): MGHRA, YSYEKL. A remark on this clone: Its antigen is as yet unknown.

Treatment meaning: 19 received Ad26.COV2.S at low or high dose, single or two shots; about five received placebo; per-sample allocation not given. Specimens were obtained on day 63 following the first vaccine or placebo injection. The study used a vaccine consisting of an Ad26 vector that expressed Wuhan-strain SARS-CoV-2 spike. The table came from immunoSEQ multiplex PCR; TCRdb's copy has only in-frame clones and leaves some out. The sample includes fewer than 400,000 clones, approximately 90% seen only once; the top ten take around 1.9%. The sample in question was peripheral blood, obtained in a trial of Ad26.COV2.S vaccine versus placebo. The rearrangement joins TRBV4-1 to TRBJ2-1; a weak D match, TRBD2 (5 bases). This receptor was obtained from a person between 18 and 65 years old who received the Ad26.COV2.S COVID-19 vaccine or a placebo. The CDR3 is CASSQDGELNEQFF. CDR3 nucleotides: TGCGCCAGCAGCCAAGACGGGGAACTGAATGAGCAGTTCTTC.